This T cell receptor beta chain was sequenced in a study of shared clonotypes between healthy human individuals. Germline assignment: CDR1 SGHRS and CDR2 YFSETQ. V was clipped by 4 bases and J by 1 base, with 10 bases between them. CDR3 length equals 14 residues. Sequencing was performed with immunoSEQ multiplex PCR; in TCRdb, only in-frame clones are kept and a portion is missing. Of approximately 2.1 million clones in the sample, 80% to 95% are singletons; the top ten hold 0.3% to 0.4%. Study-level findings and limits: Sampling covered nothing but blood. Tissue TCR repertoires likely differ from those found in blood.

On this clone itself: The antigen remains undetermined.

Sequencing was done on a sample of naive CD4+ T cells from PBMCs. The subset: CD45RA+ positively selected. The V gene is TRBV5-1, the J gene TRBJ2-3, with D perhaps TRBD2 (5 bases). The source is a young man in good health. Some clones in this sample may be carry-over from other donors' samples. The CDR3 is CASSQDSGTDTQYF. Here the CDR3 DNA reads TGCGCCAGCAGCCAGGACTCAGGCACAGATACGCAGTATTTT.